These 23 T cell receptor beta chains share one sample of origin, sequenced in a study of blood T cell repertoires in COVID-19. Here immunoSEQ multiplex PCR was the method, and the copy in TCRdb shows in-frame clones only, minus some. The table shows about 220,000 clones, with over 60% occurring only once. Sample: peripheral blood. Receptors originate from a woman in her 70s with acute or convalescent COVID-19.

This chain links TRBV29-1 with TRBJ1-2; perhaps TRBD1 as D (5 bases). The length of the CDR3 is 14 residues. Germline-derived CDR1 and CDR2 are SQVTM and ANQGSEA. Between the trimmed V and J ends, which lost 0 bases and 5 bases, there was a span of 13 bases. The CDR3 DNA follows: TGCAGCGTTGAAGAGGGGCAGGGTCGATATGGCTACACCTTC. Amino acid sequence: CSVEEGQGRYGYTF.

V usage is TRBV18 and J usage is TRBJ1-5; D gene ambiguous. The CDR3 consists of 17 residues. Germline assignment: CDR1 KGHSH and CDR2 LQKENI. The V end was cut by 6 bases, the J end by 2 bases, with 20 bases between. CDR3: CASSQGEGGTGNQPQHF. The CDR3, as DNA: TGTGCCAGCTCTCAAGGAGAGGGTGGAACGGGCAATCAGCCCCAGCATTTT.

The chain is built from TRBV7-2 and TRBJ2-7; 7 bases fit TRBD1. The trim removed 5 bases at V and 5 bases at J, leaving 6 bases unmatched. The germline CDR1 and CDR2 sequences are SGHTA and FQGNSA. The CDR3 runs to 13 residues. The CDR3 protein is CASSEGTGDEQYF. CDR3 nucleotides: TGTGCCAGCAGCGAGGGAACAGGGGACGAGCAGTACTTC. The full variable domain, rest sourced from reference TRBV7-2 and TRBJ2-7, is GAGVSQSPSNKVTEKGKDVELRCDPISGHTALYWYRQSLGQGLEFLIYFQGNSAPDKSGLPSDRFSAERTGGSVSTLTIQRTQQEDSAVYLCASSEGTGDEQYFGPGTRLTVT.

V gene TRBV20-1 combines with J gene TRBJ2-7; weak D call: TRBD1 (5 bases). The V gene lost 3 bases and the J gene lost 4 bases, with 10 bases spanning the gap. The CDR3 spans 12 residues. The germline V gene has CDR1 DFQATT and CDR2 SNEGSKA (reference sequence). CDR3: CSASQGRYEQYF. The DNA for the CDR3 is TGCAGTGCTAGTCAGGGCAGGTACGAGCAGTACTTC.

Regarding this clone: In the same sample, other DNA sequences code for this CDR3. V gene TRBV30 combines with J gene TRBJ1-5, with D possibly matching TRBD1 (6 bases). The CDR3 is made up of 13 amino acids. V was trimmed by 0 bases and J by 5 bases, leaving 8 bases between them. Germline-derived CDR1 and CDR2 are GTSNPN and SVGIG (reference sequence). The CDR3 protein is CAWSVQGDQPQHF. CDR3 DNA sequence: TGTGCCTGGAGTGTACAGGGTGATCAGCCCCAGCATTTT.

The chain uses TRBV11-2 and TRBJ2-2; D is unclear. Per the germline V gene, CDR1 is SGHAT and CDR2 is FQNNGV. Trimming removed 5 bases at V and 9 bases at J, with 7 bases between. The CDR3 length is 11 residues. The CDR3 here is CASSDYRELFF. CDR3 sequence (DNA): TGTGCCAGCAGCGATTACAGGGAGCTGTTTTTT.

The CDR3 is CASGLILASSGELFF. The CDR3 DNA reads TGTGCTAGTGGTTTGATCCTAGCCAGTTCCGGGGAGCTGTTTTTT. The gene calls are TRBV12-5 and TRBJ2-2; perhaps TRBD2 as D (5 bases). With 2 bases removed from V and 6 bases from J, the gap between germline ends came to 13 bases. Germline assignment: CDR1 LGHNT and CDR2 FRNRAP. This CDR3 spans 15 amino acids.

The CDR3 here is CASSFQANTGELFF. For the CDR3, the DNA is TGTGCCAGCAGCTTCCAGGCGAACACCGGGGAGCTGTTTTTT. The rearrangement links TRBV11-2 to TRBJ2-2; D not certain. The CDR3 contains 14 residues. From germline, CDR1 is SGHAT and CDR2 FQNNGV. Trimming shortened V by 3 bases and J by 0 bases, and 5 bases separated the two germline ends. Using reference TRBV11-2 and TRBJ2-2 for the parts outside the CDR3, the full variable domain is EAGVAQSPRYKIIEKRQSVAFWCNPISGHATLYWYQQILGQGPKLLIQFQNNGVVDDSQLPKDRFSAERLKGVDSTLKIQPAKLEDSAVYLCASSFQANTGELFFGEGSRLTVL.

The chain uses TRBV5-6 and TRBJ2-7, with TRBD1 identical over 8 bases. CDR1 and CDR2 from the germline V gene are SGHDT and YYEEEE. Trimming took 4 bases from V and 6 from J; bases not matched to a gene: 12. The CDR3 consists of 15 residues. The CDR3 region is CASSLAGGGLGEQYF. The CDR3 DNA is TGTGCCAGCAGCCTGGCAGGGGGCGGGTTAGGCGAGCAGTACTTC.

CDR3 residues: CASRLAGGLLNTGELFF. DNA of the CDR3: TGTGCCAGCAGACTAGCGGGGGGCCTACTGAACACCGGGGAGCTGTTTTTT. V is TRBV14 and J is TRBJ2-2; 12 bases are a match to TRBD2. This CDR3 spans 17 amino acids. With 6 bases clipped from V and 1 base from J, the junction kept 6 bases outside the gene matches. The germline V gene has CDR1 SGHDN and CDR2 FVKESK. Together with reference TRBV14 and TRBJ2-2, the CDR3 gives the full variable domain: EAGVTQFPSHSVIEKGQTVTLRCDPISGHDNLYWYRRVMGKEIKFLLHFVKESKQDESGMPNNRFLAERTGGTYSTLKVQPAELEDSGVYFCASRLAGGLLNTGELFFGEGSRLTVL.

This chain joins TRBV19 and TRBJ1-2, with 10 bases identical to TRBD1. CDR1 is LNHDA and CDR2 is SQIVND in the germline V gene (reference sequence). The CDR3 is 15 amino acids. V lost 3 bases to trimming and J lost 3 bases; unmatched junction nucleotides: 4. CDR3 protein: CASSMGQGFDYGYTF. The CDR3 DNA reads as TGTGCCAGTAGTATGGGACAGGGGTTTGACTATGGCTACACCTTC.

The CDR3 region is CSGDSDGELFF. The CDR3 bases are TGCAGCGGGGACAGTGACGGGGAGCTGTTTTTT. The J gene is TRBJ2-2, the V gene TRBV29-1, with 7 bases identical to TRBD1. CDR1 and CDR2 from the germline V gene are SQVTM and ANQGSEA. V trimming: 7 bases; J trimming: 7 bases; junction bases outside the gene matches: 3. The CDR3 spans 11 residues.

This clone was observed a single time. The J gene is TRBJ2-1, the V gene TRBV5-4, with 8 bases that match TRBD1. Trimming at V came to 2 bases and at J to 3 bases, leaving 13 bases not matched to a gene. This CDR3 has 18 residues. From germline, CDR1 is SGHNT and CDR2 YYREEE (reference sequence). The DNA of the CDR3 is TGTGCCAGCAGCTTCCCCGCGGGTCAGGGGGCAGGCTACAATGAGCAGTTCTTC. Translating it yields CASSFPAGQGAGYNEQFF. The full variable domain, in which reference TRBV5-4 and TRBJ2-1 provide the parts outside the CDR3, is ETGVTQSPTHLIKTRGQQVTLRCSSQSGHNTVSWYQQALGQGPQFIFQYYREEENGRGNFPPRFSGLQFPNYSSELNVNALELDDSALYLCASSFPAGQGAGYNEQFFGPGTRLTVL.

In the case of this clone: The same CDR3 can be traced to other DNA sequences in this sample. This chain links TRBV28 with TRBJ2-7; unclear D gene. The CDR3 covers 12 residues. V was trimmed by 5 bases and J by 4 bases, leaving 9 bases between them. Germline V gene data show CDR1 as MDHEN and CDR2 as SYDVKM. The chain's CDR3 is CASSRTGYEQYF. Here the CDR3 DNA reads TGTGCCAGCAGTCGAACGGGTTACGAGCAGTACTTC. The variable domain in full, with the rest retrieved from reference TRBV28 and TRBJ2-7, is DVKVTQSSRYLVKRTGEKVFLECVQDMDHENMFWYRQDPGLGLRLIYFSYDVKMKEKGDIPEGYSVSREKKERFSLILESASTNQTSMYLCASSRTGYEQYFGPGTRLTVT.

The V gene is TRBV5-1, the J gene TRBJ2-2; a possible D gene is TRBD2 (6 bases). Germline V lookup: CDR1 SGHRS, CDR2 YFSETQ. The CDR3 extends over 16 amino acids. Deletions cut 4 bases from V and 5 bases from J, with 18 bases between. The CDR3 loop is CASSGGTSARTGELFF. The DNA of the CDR3 is TGCGCCAGCAGCGGGGGGACGAGTGCGCGAACCGGGGAGCTGTTTTTT. Full variable domain (rest looked up from reference TRBV5-1 and TRBJ2-2): KAGVTQTPRYLIKTRGQQVTLSCSPISGHRSVSWYQQTPGQGLQFLFEYFSETQRNKGNFPGRFSGRQFSNSRSEMNVSTLELGDSALYLCASSGGTSARTGELFFGEGSRLTVL.

This chain connects TRBV7-3 to TRBJ2-2; perhaps TRBD1 as D (5 bases). The ends were cut back, 1 base at V and 2 bases at J, with 11 bases in the middle. The CDR3 loop spans 16 amino acids. Germline V gene data show CDR1 as SGHTA and CDR2 as FQGTGA. The CDR3 coding sequence is TGTGCCAGCAGCTTAAGTTCACAGGTTAACACCGGGGAGCTGTTTTTT. Translation gives CASSLSSQVNTGELFF.

The rearrangement uses TRBV2 and TRBJ1-2; TRBD1 matches at 7 bases. From germline, CDR1 is SNHLY and CDR2 FYNNEI. This CDR3 region has 12 residues. The ends lost 7 bases at V and 4 bases at J; junction bases unmatched: 3. CDR3 amino acids: CASTGTVYGYTF. The CDR3 DNA sequence: TGTGCCAGCACTGGGACAGTCTATGGCTACACCTTC.

This clone was detected a few times. This chain connects TRBV5-1 to TRBJ1-2; no clear D. CDR1 and CDR2 (germline): SGHRS, YFSETQ. The CDR3 length is 14 residues. Trimming removed 1 base at V and 2 bases at J, with 9 bases between. The CDR3 sequence is CASSLSVQNYGYTF. The CDR3 DNA reads as TGCGCCAGCAGCTTGTCGGTACAGAACTATGGCTACACCTTC.

This clone was counted between two and nine times. V usage is TRBV15 and J usage is TRBJ1-1, with D unresolved. From germline, CDR1 is LNHNV and CDR2 YYDKDF (reference sequence). V lost 5 bases to trimming and J lost 1 base, with 14 bases between them. The CDR3 has 15 residues. The CDR3 coding sequence is TGTGCCACCAGCCGCAACCCAAGACAGAACACTGAAGCTTTCTTT. Translating it yields CATSRNPRQNTEAFF. Full variable domain (remainder filled in from reference TRBV15 and TRBJ1-1): DAMVIQNPRYQVTQFGKPVTLSCSQTLNHNVMYWYQQKSSQAPKLLFHYYDKDFNNEADTPDNFQSRRPNTSFCFLDIRSPGLGDTAMYLCATSRNPRQNTEAFFGQGTRLTVV.

The rearrangement uses TRBV6-5 and TRBJ2-7; 8 bases are a match to TRBD1. The CDR3 extends over 14 amino acids. The ends lost 5 bases at V and 2 bases at J; junction bases unmatched: 5. CDR1 is MNHEY and CDR2 is SVGAGI in the germline V gene. The CDR3 DNA sequence: TGTGCCAGCAGTACCGACAGGGGCGCCTACGAGCAGTACTTC. Encoded protein: CASSTDRGAYEQYF.

The V call is TRBV25-1, the J call TRBJ2-5; 7 nucleotides match TRBD2. This CDR3 comprises 14 residues. After removal of 1 base from V and 5 bases from J, the junction contained 4 bases not matched to a gene. CDR1 and CDR2 (germline): MGHDK, SYGVNS. The CDR3 region is CASSEFVGGETQYF. Written as DNA, the CDR3 is TGTGCCAGCAGTGAATTCGTGGGGGGGGAGACCCAGTACTTC.

This sequence joins TRBV11-2 and TRBJ1-4, with D unresolved. The CDR3 has 13 amino acids. Trimming left V 5 bases short and J 5 bases short, with 9 bases between. CDR1 and CDR2 (germline): SGHAT, FQNNGV. CDR3 region: CASSVLANEKLFF. DNA for the CDR3: TGTGCCAGCAGCGTCTTGGCCAATGAAAAACTGTTTTTT. The variable domain in full, completed from reference TRBV11-2 and TRBJ1-4, reads EAGVAQSPRYKIIEKRQSVAFWCNPISGHATLYWYQQILGQGPKLLIQFQNNGVVDDSQLPKDRFSAERLKGVDSTLKIQPAKLEDSAVYLCASSVLANEKLFFGSGTQLSVL.

This clone was observed a handful of times. This chain joins TRBV5-1 and TRBJ1-1; 7 bases are shared with TRBD1. Germline loops: CDR1 SGHRS, CDR2 YFSETQ. With 4 bases clipped from V and 4 bases from J, the junction kept 7 bases outside the gene matches. The CDR3 is 14 amino acids. CDR3 nucleotide sequence: TGCGCCAGCAGCGCTACCTCAGGGGGCACTGAAGCTTTCTTT. It specifies CASSATSGGTEAFF. The full variable domain, with the rest looked up from reference TRBV5-1 and TRBJ1-1, is KAGVTQTPRYLIKTRGQQVTLSCSPISGHRSVSWYQQTPGQGLQFLFEYFSETQRNKGNFPGRFSGRQFSNSRSEMNVSTLELGDSALYLCASSATSGGTEAFFGQGTRLTVV.